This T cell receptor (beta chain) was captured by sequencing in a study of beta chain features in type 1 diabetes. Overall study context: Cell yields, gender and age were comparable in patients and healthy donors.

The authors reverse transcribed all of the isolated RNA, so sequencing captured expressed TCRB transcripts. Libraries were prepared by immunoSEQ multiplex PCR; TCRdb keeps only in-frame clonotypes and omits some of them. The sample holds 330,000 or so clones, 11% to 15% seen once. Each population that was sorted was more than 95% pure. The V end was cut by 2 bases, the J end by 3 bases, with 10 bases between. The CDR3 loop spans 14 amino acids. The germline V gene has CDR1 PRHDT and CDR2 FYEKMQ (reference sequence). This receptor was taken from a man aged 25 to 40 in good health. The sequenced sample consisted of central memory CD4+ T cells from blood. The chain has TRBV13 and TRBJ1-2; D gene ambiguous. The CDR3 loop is CASSLRRGDYGYTF. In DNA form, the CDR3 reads TGTGCCAGCAGCTTACGTCGAGGAGACTATGGCTACACCTTC.